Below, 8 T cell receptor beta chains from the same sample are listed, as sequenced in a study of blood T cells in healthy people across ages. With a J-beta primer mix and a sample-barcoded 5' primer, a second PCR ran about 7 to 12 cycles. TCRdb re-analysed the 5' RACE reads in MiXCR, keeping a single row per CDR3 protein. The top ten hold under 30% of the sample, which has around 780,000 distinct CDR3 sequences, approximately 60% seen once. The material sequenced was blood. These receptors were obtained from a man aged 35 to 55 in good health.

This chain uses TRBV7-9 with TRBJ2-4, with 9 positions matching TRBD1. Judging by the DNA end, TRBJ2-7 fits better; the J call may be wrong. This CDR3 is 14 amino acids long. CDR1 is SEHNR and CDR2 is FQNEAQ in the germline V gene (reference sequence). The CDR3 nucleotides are TGTGCCAGCAGGGCCGGGACAGGGTCCCACGAGCAGTACTTC. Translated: CASRAGTGSHEQYF.

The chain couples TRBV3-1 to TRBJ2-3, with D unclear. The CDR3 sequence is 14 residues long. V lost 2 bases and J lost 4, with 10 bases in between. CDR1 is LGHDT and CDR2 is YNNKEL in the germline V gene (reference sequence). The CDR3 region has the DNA TGTGCCAGCAGCCAATCGCCGGCCGCAGATACGCAGTATTTT. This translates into CASSQSPAADTQYF.

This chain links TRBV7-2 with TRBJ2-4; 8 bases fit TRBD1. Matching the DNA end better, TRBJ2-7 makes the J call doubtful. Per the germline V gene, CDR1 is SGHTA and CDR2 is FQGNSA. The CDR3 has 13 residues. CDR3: CASSSGGEYEQYF. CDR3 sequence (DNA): TGTGCCAGCAGCTCAGGGGGCGAGTACGAGCAGTACTTC.

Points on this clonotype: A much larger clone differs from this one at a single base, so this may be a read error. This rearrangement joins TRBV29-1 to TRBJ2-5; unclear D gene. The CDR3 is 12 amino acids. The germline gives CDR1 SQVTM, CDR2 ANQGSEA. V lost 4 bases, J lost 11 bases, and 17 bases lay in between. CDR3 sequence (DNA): TGCAGCGTTGGCCCCCCGAACAATGAGCAGTACTTC. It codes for CSVGPPNNEQYF.

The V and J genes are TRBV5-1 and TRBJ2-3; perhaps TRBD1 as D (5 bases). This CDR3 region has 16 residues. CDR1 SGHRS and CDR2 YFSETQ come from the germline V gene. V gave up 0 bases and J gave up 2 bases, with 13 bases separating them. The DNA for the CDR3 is TGCGCCAGCAGCTTGGGACAGTACTCGCCCACAGATACGCAGTATTTT. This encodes CASSLGQYSPTDTQYF.

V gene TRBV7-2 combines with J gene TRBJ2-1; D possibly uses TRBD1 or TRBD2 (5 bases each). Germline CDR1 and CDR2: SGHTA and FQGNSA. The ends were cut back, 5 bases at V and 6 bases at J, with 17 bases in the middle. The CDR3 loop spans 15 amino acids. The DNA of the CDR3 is TGTGCCAGCAGCATGGGACCCGACTTGAGCAATGAGCAGTTCTTC. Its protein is CASSMGPDLSNEQFF.

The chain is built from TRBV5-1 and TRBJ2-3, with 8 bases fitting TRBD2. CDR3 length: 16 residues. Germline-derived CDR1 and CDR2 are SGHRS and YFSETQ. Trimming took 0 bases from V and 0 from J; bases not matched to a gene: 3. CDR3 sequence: CASSLDPGGSTDTQYF. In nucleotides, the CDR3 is TGCGCCAGCAGCTTGGACCCGGGGGGGAGCACAGATACGCAGTATTTT.

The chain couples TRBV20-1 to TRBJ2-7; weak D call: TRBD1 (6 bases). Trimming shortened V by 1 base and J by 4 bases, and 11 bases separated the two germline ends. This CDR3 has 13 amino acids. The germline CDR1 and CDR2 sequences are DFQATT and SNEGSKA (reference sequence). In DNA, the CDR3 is TGCAGTGCTAGAGTAAGGGGGTTATACGAGCAGTACTTC. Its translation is CSARVRGLYEQYF.